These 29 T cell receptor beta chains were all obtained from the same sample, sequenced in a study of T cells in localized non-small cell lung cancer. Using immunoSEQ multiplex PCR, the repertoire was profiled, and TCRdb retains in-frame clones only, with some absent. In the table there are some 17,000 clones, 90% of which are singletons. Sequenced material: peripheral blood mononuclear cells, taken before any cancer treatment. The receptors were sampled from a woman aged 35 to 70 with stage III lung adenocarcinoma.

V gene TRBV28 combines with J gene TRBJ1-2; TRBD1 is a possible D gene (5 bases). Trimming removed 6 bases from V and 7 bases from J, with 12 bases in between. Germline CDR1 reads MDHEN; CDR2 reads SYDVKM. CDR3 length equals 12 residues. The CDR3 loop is CASSQGTVGYTF. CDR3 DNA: TGTGCCAGCAGCCAAGGGACCGTTGGCTACACCTTC.

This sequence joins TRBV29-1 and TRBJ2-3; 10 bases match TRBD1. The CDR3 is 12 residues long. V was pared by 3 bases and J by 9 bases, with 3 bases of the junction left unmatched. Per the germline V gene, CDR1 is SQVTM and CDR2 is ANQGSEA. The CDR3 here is CSVDKGQGTQYF. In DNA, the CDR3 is TGCAGCGTTGACAAGGGACAGGGGACGCAGTATTTT.

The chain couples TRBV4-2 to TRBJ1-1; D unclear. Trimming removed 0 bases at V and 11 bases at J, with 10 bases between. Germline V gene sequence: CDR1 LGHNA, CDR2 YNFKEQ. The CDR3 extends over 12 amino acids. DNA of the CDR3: TGTGCCAGCAGCCAAGATCGGACGGAGGCTTTCTTT. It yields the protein CASSQDRTEAFF.

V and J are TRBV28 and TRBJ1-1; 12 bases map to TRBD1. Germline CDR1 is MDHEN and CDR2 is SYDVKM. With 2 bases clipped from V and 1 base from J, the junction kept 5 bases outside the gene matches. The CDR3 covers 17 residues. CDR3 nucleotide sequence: TGTGCCAGCAGTTTACGGGACAGGGGGCGAAGGAACACTGAAGCTTTCTTT. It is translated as CASSLRDRGRRNTEAFF.

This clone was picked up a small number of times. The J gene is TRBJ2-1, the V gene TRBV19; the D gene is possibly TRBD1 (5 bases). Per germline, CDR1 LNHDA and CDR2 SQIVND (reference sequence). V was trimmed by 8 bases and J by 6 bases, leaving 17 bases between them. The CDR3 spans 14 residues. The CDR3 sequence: CASQRQISTNEQFF. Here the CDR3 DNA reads TGTGCCAGTCAGAGACAGATTTCTACCAATGAGCAGTTCTTC.

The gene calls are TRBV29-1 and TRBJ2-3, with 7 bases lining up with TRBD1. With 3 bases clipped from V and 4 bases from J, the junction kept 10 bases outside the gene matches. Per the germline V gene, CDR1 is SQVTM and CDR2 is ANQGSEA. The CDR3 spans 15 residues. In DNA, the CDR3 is TGCAGCGTTGATGAGGGGGCGCAGAGCGCAGATACGCAGTATTTT. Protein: CSVDEGAQSADTQYF.

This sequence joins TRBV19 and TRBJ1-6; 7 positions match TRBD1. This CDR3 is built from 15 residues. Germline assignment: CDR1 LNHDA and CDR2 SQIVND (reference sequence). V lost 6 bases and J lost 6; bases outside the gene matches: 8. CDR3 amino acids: CASRRDSDANSPLHF. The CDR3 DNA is TGTGCCAGTAGGCGGGACAGCGACGCTAATTCACCCCTCCACTTT. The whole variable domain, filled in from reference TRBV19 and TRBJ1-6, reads DGGITQSPKYLFRKEGQNVTLSCEQNLNHDAMYWYRQDPGQGLRLIYYSQIVNDFQKGDIAEGYSVSREKKESFPLTVTSAQKNPTAFYLCASRRDSDANSPLHFGNGTRLTVT.

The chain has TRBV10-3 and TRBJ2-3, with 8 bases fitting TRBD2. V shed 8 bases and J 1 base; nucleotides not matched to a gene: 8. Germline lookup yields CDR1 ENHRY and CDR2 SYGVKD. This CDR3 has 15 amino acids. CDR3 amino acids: CAIRQTGGGTDTQYF. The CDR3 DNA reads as TGTGCCATCCGGCAGACGGGGGGGGGCACAGATACGCAGTATTTT.

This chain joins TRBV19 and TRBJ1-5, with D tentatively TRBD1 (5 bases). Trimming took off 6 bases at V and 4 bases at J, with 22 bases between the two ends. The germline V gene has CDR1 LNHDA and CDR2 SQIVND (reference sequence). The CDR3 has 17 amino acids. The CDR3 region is CASSPFPTGTLNQPQHF. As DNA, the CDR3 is TGTGCCAGTAGCCCTTTCCCAACAGGAACGTTAAATCAGCCCCAGCATTTT.

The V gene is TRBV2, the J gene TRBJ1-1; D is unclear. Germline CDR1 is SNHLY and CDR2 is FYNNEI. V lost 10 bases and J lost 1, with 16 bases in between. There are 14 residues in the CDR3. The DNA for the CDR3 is TGTGCCACAGTGTCATTTCTGGAGAACACTGAAGCTTTCTTT. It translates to CATVSFLENTEAFF.

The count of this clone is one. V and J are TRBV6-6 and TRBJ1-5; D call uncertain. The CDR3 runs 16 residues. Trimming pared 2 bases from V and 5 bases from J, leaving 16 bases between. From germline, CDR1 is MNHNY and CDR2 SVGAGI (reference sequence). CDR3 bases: TGTGCCAGCAGTTACGGCTCCCAGGTCCTAGATCAGCCCCAGCATTTT. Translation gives CASSYGSQVLDQPQHF.

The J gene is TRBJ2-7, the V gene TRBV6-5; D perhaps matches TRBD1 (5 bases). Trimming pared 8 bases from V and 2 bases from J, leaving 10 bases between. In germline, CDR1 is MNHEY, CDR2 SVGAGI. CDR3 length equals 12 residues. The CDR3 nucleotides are TGTGCCAGCGGCGTAGGGGCCTACGAGCAGTACTTC. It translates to CASGVGAYEQYF.

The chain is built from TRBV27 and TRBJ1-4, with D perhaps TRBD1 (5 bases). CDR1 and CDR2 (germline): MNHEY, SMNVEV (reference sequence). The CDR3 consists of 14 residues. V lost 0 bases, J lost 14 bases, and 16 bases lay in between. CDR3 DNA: TGTGCCAGCAGTTTATCGCAGGGTCGTTTGAGGCTGTTTTTT. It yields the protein CASSLSQGRLRLFF.

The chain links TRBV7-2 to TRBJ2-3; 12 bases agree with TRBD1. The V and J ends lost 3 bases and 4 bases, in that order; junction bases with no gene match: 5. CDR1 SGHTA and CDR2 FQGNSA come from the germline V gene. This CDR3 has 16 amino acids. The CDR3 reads CASSFLGQGASDTQYF. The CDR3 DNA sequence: TGTGCCAGCAGCTTTCTGGGACAGGGGGCCTCAGATACGCAGTATTTT.

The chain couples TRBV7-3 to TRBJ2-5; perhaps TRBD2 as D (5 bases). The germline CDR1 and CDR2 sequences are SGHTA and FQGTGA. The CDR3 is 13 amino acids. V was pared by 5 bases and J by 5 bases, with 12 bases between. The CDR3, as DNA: TGTGCCAGCAGCAGCGGAGTTCGGGAGACCCAGTACTTC. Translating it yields CASSSGVRETQYF.

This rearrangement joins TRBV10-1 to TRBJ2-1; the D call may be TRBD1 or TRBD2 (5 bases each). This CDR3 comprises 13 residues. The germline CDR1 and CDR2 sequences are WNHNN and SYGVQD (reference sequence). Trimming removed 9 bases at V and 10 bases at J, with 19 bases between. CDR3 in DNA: TGCGCCAGGGTGGGACCCCCTCGGAAGGAGCAGTTCTTC. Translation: CARVGPPRKEQFF.

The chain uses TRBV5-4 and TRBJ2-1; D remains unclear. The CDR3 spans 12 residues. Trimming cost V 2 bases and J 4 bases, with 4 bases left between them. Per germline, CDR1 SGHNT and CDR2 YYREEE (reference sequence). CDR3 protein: CASSFEYNEQFF. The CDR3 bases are TGTGCCAGCAGCTTCGAATACAATGAGCAGTTCTTC.

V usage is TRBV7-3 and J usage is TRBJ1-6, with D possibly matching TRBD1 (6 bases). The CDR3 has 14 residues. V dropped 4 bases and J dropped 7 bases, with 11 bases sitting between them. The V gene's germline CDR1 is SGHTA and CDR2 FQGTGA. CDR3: CASSSGQSNSPLHF. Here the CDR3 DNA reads TGTGCCAGCAGCTCCGGACAGTCGAATTCACCCCTCCACTTT.

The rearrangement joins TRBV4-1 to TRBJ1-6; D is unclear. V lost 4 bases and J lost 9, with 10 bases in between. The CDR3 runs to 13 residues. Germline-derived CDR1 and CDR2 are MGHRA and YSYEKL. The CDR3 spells CASSPGQSSPLHF. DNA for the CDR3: TGCGCCAGCAGCCCAGGTCAGAGTTCACCCCTCCACTTT.

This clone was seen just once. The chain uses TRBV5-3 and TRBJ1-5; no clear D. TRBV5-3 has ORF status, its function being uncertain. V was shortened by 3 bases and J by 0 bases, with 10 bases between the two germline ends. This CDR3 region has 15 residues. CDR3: CARSSQRNSNQPQHF. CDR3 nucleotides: TGTGCCAGAAGCTCCCAGCGTAATAGCAATCAGCCCCAGCATTTT.

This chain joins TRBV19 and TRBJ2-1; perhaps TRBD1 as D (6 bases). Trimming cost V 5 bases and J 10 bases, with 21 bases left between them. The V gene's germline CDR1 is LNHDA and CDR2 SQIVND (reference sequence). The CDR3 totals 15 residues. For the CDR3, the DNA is TGTGCCAGTAGTTTCCGAGGGGGTTCCTTAGAGGAGCAGTTCTTC. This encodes CASSFRGGSLEEQFF.

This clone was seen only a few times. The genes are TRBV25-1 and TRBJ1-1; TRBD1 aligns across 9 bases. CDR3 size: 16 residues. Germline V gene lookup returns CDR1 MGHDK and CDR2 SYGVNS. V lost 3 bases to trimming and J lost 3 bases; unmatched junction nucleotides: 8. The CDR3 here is CASSDPNRDRDTEAFF. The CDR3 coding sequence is TGTGCCAGCAGTGATCCCAACCGGGACAGGGACACTGAAGCTTTCTTT.

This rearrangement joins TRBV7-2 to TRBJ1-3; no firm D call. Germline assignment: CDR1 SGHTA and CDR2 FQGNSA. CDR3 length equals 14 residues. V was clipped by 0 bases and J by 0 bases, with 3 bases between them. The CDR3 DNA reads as TGTGCCAGCAGCTTAGCCAGCTCTGGAAACACCATATATTTT. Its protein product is CASSLASSGNTIYF.

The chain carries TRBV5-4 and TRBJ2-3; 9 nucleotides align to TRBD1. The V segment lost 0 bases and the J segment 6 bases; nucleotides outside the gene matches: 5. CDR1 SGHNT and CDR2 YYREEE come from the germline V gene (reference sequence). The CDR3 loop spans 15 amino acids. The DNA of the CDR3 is TGTGCCAGCAGCTTGGAGGGACAGGGAAAGGATACGCAGTATTTT. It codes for CASSLEGQGKDTQYF.

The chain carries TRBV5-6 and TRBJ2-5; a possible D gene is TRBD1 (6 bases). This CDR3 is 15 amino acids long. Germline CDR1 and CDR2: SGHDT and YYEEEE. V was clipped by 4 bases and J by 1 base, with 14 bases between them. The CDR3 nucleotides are TGTGCCAGCAGCACCACAGGGAAAGCCCAAGAGACCCAGTACTTC. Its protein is CASSTTGKAQETQYF.

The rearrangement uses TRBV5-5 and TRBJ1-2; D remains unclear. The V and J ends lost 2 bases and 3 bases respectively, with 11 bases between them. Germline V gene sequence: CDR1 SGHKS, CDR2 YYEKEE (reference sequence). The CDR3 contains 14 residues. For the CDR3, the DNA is TGTGCCAGCAGCTTACGGGGTTCGGACTATGGCTACACCTTC. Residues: CASSLRGSDYGYTF.

The CDR3 DNA is TGTGCCAGCATAGGCAGGCAAACTGGGGCCAACGTCCTGACTTTC. This encodes CASIGRQTGANVLTF. The rearrangement uses TRBV6-6 and TRBJ2-6, with D unclear. Germline CDR1 and CDR2: MNHNY and SVGAGI (reference sequence). Trimming cost V 7 bases and J 2 bases, with 12 bases left between them. This CDR3 contains 15 residues.

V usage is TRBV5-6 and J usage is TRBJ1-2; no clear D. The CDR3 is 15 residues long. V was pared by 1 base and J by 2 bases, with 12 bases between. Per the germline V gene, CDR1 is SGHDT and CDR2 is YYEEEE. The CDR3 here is CASSLRSRANYGYTF. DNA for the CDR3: TGTGCCAGCAGCTTGAGATCGCGGGCGAACTATGGCTACACCTTC.

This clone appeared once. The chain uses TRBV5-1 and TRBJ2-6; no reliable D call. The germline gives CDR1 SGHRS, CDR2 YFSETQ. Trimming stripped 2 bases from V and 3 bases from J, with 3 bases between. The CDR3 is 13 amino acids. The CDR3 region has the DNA TGCGCCAGCAGCTTAATTGGGGCCAACGTCCTGACTTTC. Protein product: CASSLIGANVLTF.